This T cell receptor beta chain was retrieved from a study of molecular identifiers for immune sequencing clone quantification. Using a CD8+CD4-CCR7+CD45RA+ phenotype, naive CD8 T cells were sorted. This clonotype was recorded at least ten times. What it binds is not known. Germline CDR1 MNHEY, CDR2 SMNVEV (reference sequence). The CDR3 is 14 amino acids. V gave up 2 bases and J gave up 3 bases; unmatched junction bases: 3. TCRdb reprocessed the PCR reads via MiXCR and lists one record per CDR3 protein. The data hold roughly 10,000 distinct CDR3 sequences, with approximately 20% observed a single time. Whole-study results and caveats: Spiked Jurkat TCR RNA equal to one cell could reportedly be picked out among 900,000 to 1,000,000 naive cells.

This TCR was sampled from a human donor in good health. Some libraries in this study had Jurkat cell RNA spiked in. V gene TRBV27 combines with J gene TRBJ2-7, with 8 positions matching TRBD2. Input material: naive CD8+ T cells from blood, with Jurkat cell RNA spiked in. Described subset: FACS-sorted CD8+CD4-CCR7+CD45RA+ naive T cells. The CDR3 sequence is CASSLAGGGYEQYF. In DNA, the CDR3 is TGTGCCAGCAGTTTAGCGGGAGGAGGCTACGAGCAGTACTTC.